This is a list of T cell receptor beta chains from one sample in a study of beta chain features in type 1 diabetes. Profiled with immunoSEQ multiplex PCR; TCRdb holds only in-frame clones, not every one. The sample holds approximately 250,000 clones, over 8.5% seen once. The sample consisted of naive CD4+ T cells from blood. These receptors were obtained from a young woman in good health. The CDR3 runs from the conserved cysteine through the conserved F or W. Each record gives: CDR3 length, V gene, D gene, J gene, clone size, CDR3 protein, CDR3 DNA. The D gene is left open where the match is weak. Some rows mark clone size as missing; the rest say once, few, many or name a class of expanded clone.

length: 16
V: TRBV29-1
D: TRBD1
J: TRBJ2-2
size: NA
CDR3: CSARPGGLASTGELFF
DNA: TGCAGCGCCCGCCCAGGGGGCCTCGCCTCCACCGGGGAGCTGTTTTTT

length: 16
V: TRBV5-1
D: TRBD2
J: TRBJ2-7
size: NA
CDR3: CASSPFREGRPGEQYF
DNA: TGCGCCAGCAGCCCATTCCGGGAGGGGCGCCCCGGCGAGCAGTACTTC

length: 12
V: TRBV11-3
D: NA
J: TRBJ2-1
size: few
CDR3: CASSRRQGEQFF
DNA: TGTGCCAGCAGCCGCCGTCAGGGTGAGCAGTTCTTC

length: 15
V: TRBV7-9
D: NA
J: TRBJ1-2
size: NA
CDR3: CASSTLRNPTIWYTF
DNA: TGTGCCAGCAGCACCCTAAGGAACCCTACTATTTGGTACACCTTC

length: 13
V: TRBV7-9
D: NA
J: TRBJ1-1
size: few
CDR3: CASSRTQGTEAFF
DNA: TGTGCCAGCAGCCGTACGCAGGGCACTGAAGCTTTCTTT

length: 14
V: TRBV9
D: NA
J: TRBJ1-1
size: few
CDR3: CASSVAGRDTEAFF
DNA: TGTGCCAGCAGCGTAGCCGGCAGGGACACTGAAGCTTTCTTT

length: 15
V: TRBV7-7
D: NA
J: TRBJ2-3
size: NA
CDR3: CASSPGWGRSDTQYF
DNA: TGTGCTAGCAGCCCGGGGTGGGGAAGGTCAGATACGCAGTATTTT

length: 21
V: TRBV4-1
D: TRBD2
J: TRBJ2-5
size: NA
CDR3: CASSQAPTAGLAGGRGETQYF
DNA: TGCGCCAGCAGCCAAGCTCCCACCGCTGGACTAGCGGGGGGGCGGGGTGAGACCCAGTACTTC

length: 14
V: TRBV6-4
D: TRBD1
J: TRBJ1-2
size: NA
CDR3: CASRAGTGPYGYTF
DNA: TGTGCCAGCAGAGCCGGGACAGGGCCCTATGGCTACACCTTC

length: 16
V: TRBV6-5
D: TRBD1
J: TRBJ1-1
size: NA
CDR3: CASSYSPTGVGGEAFF
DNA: TGTGCCAGCAGTTACTCGCCAACAGGGGTAGGTGGTGAAGCTTTCTTT

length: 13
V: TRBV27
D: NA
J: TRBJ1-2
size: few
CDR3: CASRRREGTGYTF
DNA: TGTGCCAGCAGACGCAGGGAGGGGACCGGCTACACCTTC

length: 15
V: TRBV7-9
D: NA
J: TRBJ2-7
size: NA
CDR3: CASSSFGKSSYEQYF
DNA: TGTGCCAGCAGCAGTTTTGGTAAGAGCTCCTACGAGCAGTACTTC

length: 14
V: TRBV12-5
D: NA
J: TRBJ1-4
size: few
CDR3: CASGFGGRGEKLFF
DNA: TGTGCTAGTGGTTTCGGAGGCCGGGGTGAAAAACTGTTTTTT

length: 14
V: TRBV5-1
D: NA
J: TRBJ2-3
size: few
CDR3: CASSLWASTDTQYF
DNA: TGCGCCAGCAGCTTGTGGGCTAGCACAGATACGCAGTATTTT

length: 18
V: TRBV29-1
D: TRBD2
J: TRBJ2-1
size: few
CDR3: CSVEGGTSGGASGNEQFF
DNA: TGCAGCGTTGAAGGGGGGACTAGCGGGGGGGCTTCGGGCAATGAGCAGTTCTTC

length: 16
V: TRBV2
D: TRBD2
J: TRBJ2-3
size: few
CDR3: CASSDRAGGGTDTQYF
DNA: TGTGCCAGCAGCGACAGAGCGGGAGGAGGCACAGATACGCAGTATTTT

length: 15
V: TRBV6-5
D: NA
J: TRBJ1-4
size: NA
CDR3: CASSYSGSLREKLFF
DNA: TGTGCCAGCAGTTACTCGGGCAGCCTCCGTGAAAAACTGTTTTTT

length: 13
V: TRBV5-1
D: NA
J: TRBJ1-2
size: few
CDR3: CASSSGTDYGYTF
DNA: TGCGCCAGCAGCAGCGGGACGGATTATGGCTACACCTTC

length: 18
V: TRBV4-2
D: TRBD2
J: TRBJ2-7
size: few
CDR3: CASSQDQGTSGRAYEQYF
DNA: TGTGCCAGCAGCCAAGACCAAGGGACTAGCGGGAGGGCGTACGAGCAGTACTTC

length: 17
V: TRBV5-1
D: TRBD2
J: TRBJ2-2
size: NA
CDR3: CASSFAGTSGNTGELFF
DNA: TGCGCCAGCAGCTTCGCCGGGACTAGCGGTAACACCGGGGAGCTGTTTTTT

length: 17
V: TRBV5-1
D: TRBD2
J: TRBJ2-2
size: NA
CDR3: CASSFPPSGKNTGELFF
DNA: TGCGCCAGCAGCTTCCCCCCTAGCGGGAAGAACACCGGGGAGCTGTTTTTT

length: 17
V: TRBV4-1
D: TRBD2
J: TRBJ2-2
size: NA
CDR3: CASSLEPLAGGTGELFF
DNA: TGCGCCAGCAGCCTAGAACCGCTAGCGGGAGGGACCGGGGAGCTGTTTTTT

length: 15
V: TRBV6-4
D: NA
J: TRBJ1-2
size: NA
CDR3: CASMRGPGDIYGYTF
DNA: TGTGCCAGCATGCGGGGACCCGGTGATATCTATGGCTACACCTTC

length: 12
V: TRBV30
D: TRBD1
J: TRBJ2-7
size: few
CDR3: CAWDRTGGESYF
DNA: TGTGCCTGGGACCGGACAGGGGGTGAATCGTACTTC

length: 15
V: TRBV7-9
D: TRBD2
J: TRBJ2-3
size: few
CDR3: CASSLWAGEPDTQYF
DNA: TGTGCCAGCAGCTTGTGGGCGGGAGAACCAGATACGCAGTATTTT

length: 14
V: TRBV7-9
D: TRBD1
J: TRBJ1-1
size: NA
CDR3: CASSKQGGYTEAFF
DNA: TGTGCCAGCAGCAAACAGGGGGGCTACACTGAAGCTTTCTTT

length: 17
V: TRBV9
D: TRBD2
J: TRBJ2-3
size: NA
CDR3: CASSVVSGGSSTDTQYF
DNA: TGTGCCAGCAGCGTAGTTAGCGGGGGATCTAGCACAGATACGCAGTATTTT

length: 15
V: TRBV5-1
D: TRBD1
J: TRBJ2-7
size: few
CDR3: CASSLGTGKSYEQYF
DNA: TGCGCCAGCAGCTTGGGGACAGGCAAATCCTACGAGCAGTACTTC